This TCR beta chain was obtained from a study of graft-versus-host responses after intestinal transplantation. Whole-study context: Transplantation in recipients was multivisceral, liver-intestinal, or isolated intestinal.

Intraepithelial and lamina propria lymphocytes were released after the graft tissue was processed. The junction had 7 bases not matched to a gene; V was cut back by 2 bases and J by 2 bases. Germline CDR1 LGHNA, CDR2 YNFKEQ. CDR3 length: 16 residues. TCRdb's copy holds only in-frame clones and misses some; the assay was immunoSEQ multiplex PCR. The sample yields about 9,800 clones, approximately 80% seen once. The sequence derives from a human patient who received an intestinal transplant, so some T cells may come from the graft donor. The input for sequencing was ileum tissue, taken approximately 530 days after intestinal transplant. The rearrangement links TRBV4-2 to TRBJ2-3; 7 bases are a match to TRBD2. The CDR3 is CASSQLSGINTDTQYF. The DNA for the CDR3 is TGTGCCAGCAGCCAACTAAGCGGGATCAACACAGATACGCAGTATTTT.